The 5 T cell receptor beta chains below all came from one sample that was sequenced in a study of tumor-infiltrating lymphocytes in primary liver carcinoma (dated by TCRdb to about 2017). RNA from unsorted whole blood was extracted with TRIzol reagent, and germline DNA was obtained with the DNeasy Blood & Tissue kit. Sequenced on an Illumina HiSeq 2500. TCRbeta-specific cDNA was reverse-transcribed from approximately 500 ng total RNA using a constant-region primer and ProtoScript II reverse transcriptase. Three nested multiplex PCR rounds, following a slightly modified ARM-PCR procedure, were used to build the TCRbeta libraries. The first two PCR rounds used multiplex TRBV1-TRBV30 forward primers with a Cbeta reverse primer, each for approximately 11 cycles. TCRdb trimmed the raw reads at Q25, called clones with MiXCR and kept productive beta chains. Records with the same CDR3 protein are collapsed into one entry carrying the most frequent genes and DNA. This sample is represented by around 170,000 distinct CDR3 sequences; over 45% of them were singletons. The top ten hold 65% to 80% of the sample.

The source material was peripheral blood. The receptors originated from a man aged 40-50 years with primary liver carcinoma and hepatitis B virus infection.

This chain uses TRBV6-5 with TRBJ2-1, with 9 bases that match TRBD2. V trimming: 0 bases; J trimming: 7 bases; junction bases outside the gene matches: 7. Germline V gene data show CDR1 as MNHEY and CDR2 as SVGAGI. There are 16 residues in the CDR3. CDR3 residues: CASSYSRAGGMNEQFF. CDR3 in DNA: TGTGCCAGCAGTTACTCGAGAGCGGGAGGAATGAATGAGCAGTTCTTC.

As to this clonotype: It may be a read error: a sequence one base away is much more abundant. The J gene is TRBJ1-4, the V gene TRBV6-6; the D is unclear. The CDR3 consists of 14 residues. V was trimmed by 6 bases and J by 2 bases, leaving 10 bases between them. Germline lookup yields CDR1 MNHNY and CDR2 SVGAGI (reference sequence). The CDR3 region has the DNA TGTGCCAGCAGACAGTCCCCTACTAATGAAAAACTGTTTTTT. Amino acids: CASRQSPTNEKLFF.

This chain joins TRBV11-2 and TRBJ2-7, with 11 positions matching TRBD2. Germline V CDR1 and CDR2: SGHAT, FQNNGV. The CDR3 extends over 16 amino acids. CDR3 in amino acids: CTNSWGGLAGSYEQYF. CDR3 sequence (DNA): TGTACCAACAGCTGGGGCGGACTAGCGGGCTCCTACGAGCAGTACTTC.

The rearrangement joins TRBV30 to TRBJ1-1; D is unresolved. The ends were cut back, 4 bases at V and 3 bases at J, with 3 bases in the middle. CDR1 and CDR2 (germline): GTSNPN, SVGIG (reference sequence). This CDR3 has 10 residues. CDR3 amino acids: CAWTHTEAFF. CDR3 sequence (DNA): TGTGCCTGGACGCACACTGAAGCTTTCTTT.

The genes are TRBV5-8 and TRBJ2-5; a possible D gene is TRBD2 (5 bases). CDR1 is SGHTS, CDR2 YDEGEE, per germline. The CDR3 loop spans 12 amino acids. The ends were cut back, 4 bases at V and 9 bases at J, with 13 bases in the middle. CDR3 loop: CASSPALVPQYF. The CDR3 nucleotides are TGTGCCAGCAGCCCCGCACTAGTGCCCCAGTACTTC.